A selection of T cell receptor beta chains follows, all from one sample in a study of T cells in Graves' hyperthyroidism and ophthalmopathy. TCRdb re-derived calls from the multiplex PCR reads in MiXCR, one entry per CDR3 protein. The sample lists approximately 620,000 distinct CDR3 sequences, approximately 15% seen once, with roughly 6.2% in the top ten. What was sequenced was blood. Receptors were obtained from a young woman with Graves' hyperthyroidism that later progressed to Graves' ophthalmopathy. Each CDR3 is given with its conserved first and last residue.

v_gene: TRBV14
j_gene: TRBJ2-2
CDR3aa: CASSHADRGLNTGELFF

v_gene: TRBV4-1
j_gene: TRBJ1-4
CDR3aa: CASSQGGGGRGLFF

v_gene: TRBV15
j_gene: TRBJ2-7
CDR3aa: CATSRDSGTGSYEQYF

v_gene: TRBV28
j_gene: TRBJ1-1
CDR3aa: CASTPLVFATEAFF

v_gene: TRBV6-1
j_gene: TRBJ1-1
CDR3aa: CASKGTVNTEAFF

v_gene: TRBV11-2
j_gene: TRBJ2-1
CDR3aa: CASSSRLGEQFF

v_gene: TRBV10-3
j_gene: TRBJ2-6
CDR3aa: CASKTGGGANVLTF

v_gene: TRBV5-1
j_gene: TRBJ2-3
CDR3aa: CASSPGGDPDTQYF

v_gene: TRBV7-8
j_gene: TRBJ2-4
CDR3aa: CASSLSPWVLAKNIQYF

v_gene: TRBV9
j_gene: TRBJ2-4
CDR3aa: CASSVAGGAKNIQYF

v_gene: TRBV10-3
j_gene: TRBJ1-1
CDR3aa: CAISESQGSEAFF

v_gene: TRBV5-6
j_gene: TRBJ2-1
CDR3aa: CASSLVMSEQFF

v_gene: TRBV2
j_gene: TRBJ2-7
CDR3aa: CASRQGLSSYEQYF

v_gene: TRBV6-5
j_gene: TRBJ2-1
CDR3aa: CASSYSKGARNEQFF

v_gene: TRBV11-3
j_gene: TRBJ2-1
CDR3aa: CASSPWGGSSYNEQFF

v_gene: TRBV10-3
j_gene: TRBJ1-1
CDR3aa: CAIREGGTEAFF

v_gene: TRBV27
j_gene: TRBJ1-1
CDR3aa: CASSLQGSAEAFF

v_gene: TRBV20-1
j_gene: TRBJ2-1
CDR3aa: CSAGQQGDEQFF

v_gene: TRBV20-1
j_gene: TRBJ2-3
CDR3aa: CSASPPDRADTQYF

v_gene: TRBV30
j_gene: TRBJ2-7
CDR3aa: CAWSVQYEQYF

v_gene: TRBV30
j_gene: TRBJ1-5
CDR3aa: CAWTRQGANQPQHF